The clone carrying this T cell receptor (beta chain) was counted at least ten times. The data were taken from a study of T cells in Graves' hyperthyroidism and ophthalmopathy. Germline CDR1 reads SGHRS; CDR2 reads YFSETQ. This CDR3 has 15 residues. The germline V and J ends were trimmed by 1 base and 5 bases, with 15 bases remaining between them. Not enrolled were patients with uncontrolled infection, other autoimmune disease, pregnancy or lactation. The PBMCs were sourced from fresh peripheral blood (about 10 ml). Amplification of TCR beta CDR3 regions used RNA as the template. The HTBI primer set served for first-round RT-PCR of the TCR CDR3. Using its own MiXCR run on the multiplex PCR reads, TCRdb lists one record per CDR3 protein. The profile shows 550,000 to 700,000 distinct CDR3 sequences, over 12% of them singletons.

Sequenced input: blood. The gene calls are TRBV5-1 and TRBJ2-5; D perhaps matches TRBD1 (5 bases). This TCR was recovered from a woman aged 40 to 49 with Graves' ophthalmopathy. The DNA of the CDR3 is TGCGCCAGCAGCTTGTCTGGGGCCATGGAGGAGACCCAGTACTTC. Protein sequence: CASSLSGAMEETQYF.